The clone carrying this T cell receptor (beta chain) was detected only once. Its antigen is not known. The sample is drawn from a study of shared clonotypes between healthy human individuals. Overall study findings and caveats: The researchers took only blood, and tissue repertoires probably look different.

Per the germline V gene, CDR1 is MRHNA and CDR2 is SNTAGT. V was pared by 7 bases and J by 7 bases, with 16 bases between. This CDR3 region has 14 residues. Here immunoSEQ multiplex PCR was the method, and the copy in TCRdb shows in-frame clones only, minus some. The profile shows 530,000 or so clones, about three quarters of them singletons. The rearrangement joins TRBV6-4 to TRBJ2-2; D possibly matches TRBD1 or TRBD2 (5 bases each). The source of this sequence is a woman in her 40s in good health. Some clones in this sample may be carry-over from other donors' samples. Sequenced sample: PBMCs. CDR3: CASKFSGLGGELFF. CDR3 sequence (DNA): TGTGCCAGCAAGTTCTCGGGGCTCGGCGGGGAGCTGTTTTTT.